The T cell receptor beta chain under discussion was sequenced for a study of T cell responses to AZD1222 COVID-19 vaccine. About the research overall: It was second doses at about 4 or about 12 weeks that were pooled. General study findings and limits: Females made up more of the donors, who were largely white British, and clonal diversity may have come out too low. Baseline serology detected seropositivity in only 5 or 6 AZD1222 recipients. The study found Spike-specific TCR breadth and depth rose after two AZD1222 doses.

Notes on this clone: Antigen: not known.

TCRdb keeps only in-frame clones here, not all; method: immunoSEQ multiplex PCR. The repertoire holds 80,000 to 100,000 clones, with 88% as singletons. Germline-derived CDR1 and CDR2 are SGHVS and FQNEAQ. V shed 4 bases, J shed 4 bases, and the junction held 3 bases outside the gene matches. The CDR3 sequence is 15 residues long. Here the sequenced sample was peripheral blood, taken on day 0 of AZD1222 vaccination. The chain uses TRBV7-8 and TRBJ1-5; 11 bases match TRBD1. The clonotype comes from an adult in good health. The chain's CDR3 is CASSSGTGGNQPQHF. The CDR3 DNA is TGTGCCAGCAGCTCCGGGACAGGGGGGAATCAGCCCCAGCATTTT.